This T cell receptor (beta chain) was recorded in a study of T cells in Graves' hyperthyroidism and ophthalmopathy. This clonotype has at least ten counts. Amplification of TCR beta CDR3 regions used RNA as the template. TCR CDR3 regions were first amplified by RT-PCR with HTBI primers. One entry per CDR3 protein results from TCRdb running MiXCR on the multiplex PCR reads. The sample carries over 250,000 distinct CDR3 sequences, less than 30% recorded once. The germline V gene encodes CDR1 MNHNS and CDR2 SASEGT. Trimming left V 3 bases short and J 5 bases short, with 19 bases between. This CDR3 has 16 amino acids.

The sample taken for sequencing was blood. V usage is TRBV6-1 and J usage is TRBJ1-1, with a possible D match to TRBD1 (5 bases). This sequence was found in a man in his forties with Graves' hyperthyroidism that later progressed to Graves' ophthalmopathy. DNA of the CDR3: TGTGCCAGCAGTGATCTGAACAGGCCCGGCGGGACTGAAGCTTTCTTT. Its protein is CASSDLNRPGGTEAFF.